The 21 T cell receptor beta chains below come from one sample, sequenced in a study of T cells in Graves' hyperthyroidism and ophthalmopathy. RNA transcripts served as the template for amplifying TCR beta CDR3 regions. Using the HTBI primer set, a first-round RT-PCR was run on the TCR CDR3. TCRdb called the multiplex PCR reads again in MiXCR, with one record for every CDR3 protein. Among approximately 500,000 distinct CDR3 sequences listed, about 45% were seen once. Sequenced: peripheral blood or thyroid tissue (not recorded which). The receptors were sampled from a woman younger than 30 with Graves' hyperthyroidism.

The sample holds a few counts of this clonotype. The gene calls are TRBV7-3 and TRBJ2-1; 11 bases agree with TRBD2. This CDR3 is 15 amino acids long. The ends lost 0 bases at V and 5 bases at J; junction bases unmatched: 0. Germline CDR1 SGHTA, CDR2 FQGTGA. This chain's CDR3 is CASSLTSGRDNEQFF. DNA of the CDR3: TGTGCCAGCAGCTTAACTAGCGGGAGGGACAATGAGCAGTTCTTC. The variable domain in full, with the rest retrieved from reference TRBV7-3 and TRBJ2-1, is GAGVSQTPSNKVTEKGKYVELRCDPISGHTALYWYRQSLGQGPEFLIYFQGTGAADDSGLPNDRFFAVRPEGSVSTLKIQRTERGDSAVYLCASSLTSGRDNEQFFGPGTRLTVL.

This clonotype was recorded many times. The CDR3 sequence is CSVEPPGQGRITETQYF. CDR3 DNA sequence: TGCAGCGTTGAACCCCCGGGACAGGGACGGATTACCGAGACCCAGTACTTC. The chain joins TRBV29-1 to TRBJ2-5; 9 bases are a match to TRBD1. V was pared by 2 bases and J by 5 bases, with 15 bases of the junction left unmatched. Per germline, CDR1 SQVTM and CDR2 ANQGSEA. This CDR3 is built from 17 residues.

This clonotype was observed many times. The chain has TRBV7-9 and TRBJ1-2; D uncertain. The CDR3 spans 12 residues. Trimming stripped 5 bases from V and 8 bases from J, with 12 bases between. Germline V lookup: CDR1 SEHNR, CDR2 FQNEAQ (reference sequence). The CDR3 is CASSLEAGGYTF. In DNA form, the CDR3 reads TGTGCCAGCAGCCTAGAGGCGGGGGGCTACACCTTC.

This clonotype was observed at least ten times. The chain couples TRBV2 to TRBJ2-6; 9 bases agree with TRBD1. CDR1 and CDR2 (germline): SNHLY, FYNNEI. V lost 11 bases, J lost 12 bases, and 11 bases stayed unmatched. The CDR3 extends over 13 amino acids. CDR3 sequence (DNA): TGTGCCTTTAAGGACAGGGGCCCCCTCGTCCTGACTTTC. Its translation: CAFKDRGPLVLTF.

The V gene is TRBV2, the J gene TRBJ1-4, with D unresolved. The CDR3 has 13 amino acids. The germline CDR1 and CDR2 sequences are SNHLY and FYNNEI. V was clipped by 6 bases and J by 3 bases, with 8 bases between them. The CDR3 spells CASSGDPNEKLFF. DNA of the CDR3: TGTGCCAGCAGCGGAGATCCTAATGAAAAACTGTTTTTT.

The chain links TRBV7-9 to TRBJ2-3, with 8 nucleotides matching TRBD1. There are 17 residues in the CDR3. Germline V gene sequence: CDR1 SEHNR, CDR2 FQNEAQ (reference sequence). The V and J ends lost 5 bases and 2 bases, in that order; junction bases with no gene match: 12. The CDR3 sequence: CASSPTIGQGHTDTQYF. CDR3 bases: TGTGCCAGCAGCCCTACAATCGGACAGGGACACACAGATACGCAGTATTTT.

In this sample, this clonotype turned up many times. This chain joins TRBV20-1 and TRBJ1-4, with no clear D. In germline, CDR1 is DFQATT, CDR2 SNEGSKA (reference sequence). The CDR3 has 12 amino acids. CDR3 sequence (DNA): TGCGGGGTGCGGGCAACTAATGAAAAACTGTTTTTT. Its protein is CGVRATNEKLFF.

This clonotype was seen a handful of times. V usage is TRBV12-3 or TRBV12-4 and J usage is TRBJ2-5; tentative D call: TRBD1 (6 bases). The CDR3 consists of 15 residues. Trimming stripped 3 bases from V and 1 base from J, with 12 bases between. The CDR3 sequence: CASSFSQGFQETQYF. The CDR3 DNA sequence: TGTGCCAGCAGTTTCTCACAGGGCTTCCAAGAGACCCAGTACTTC.

The J gene is TRBJ1-2, the V gene TRBV7-2, with TRBD1 identical over 7 bases. The V gene end was trimmed by 5 bases and the J gene end by 3 bases; junction bases not matched to a gene: 9. The CDR3 spans 15 residues. The V gene's germline CDR1 is SGHTA and CDR2 FQGNSA. The DNA of the CDR3 is TGTGCCAGCAGCCAAGAGGGAGGGGGCCACTATGGCTACACCTTC. Amino acids: CASSQEGGGHYGYTF.

The CDR3 region has the DNA TGCGCCAGCAGCCCGGCGAAGGGTTTCGGGCTACTAGCGGGAAAGAATTACGAGCAGTACTTC. This gives the protein CASSPAKGFGLLAGKNYEQYF. This chain links TRBV4-3 with TRBJ2-7; 10 positions match TRBD2. This CDR3 has 21 amino acids. J gave up 4 bases and V 4 bases, and 25 bases lay outside the gene matches. Germline V CDR1 and CDR2: LGHNA, YSLEER.

This clonotype appeared many times. The rearrangement joins TRBV11-2 to TRBJ1-1; perhaps TRBD1 as D (5 bases). CDR3 size: 15 residues. With 0 bases removed from V and 4 bases from J, the gap between germline ends came to 12 bases. Per germline, CDR1 SGHAT and CDR2 FQNNGV. In DNA form, the CDR3 reads TGTGCCAGCAGCTTAGAGTTGGGGACTGGCACTGAAGCTTTCTTT. This gives the protein CASSLELGTGTEAFF. The variable domain in full, with the rest retrieved from reference TRBV11-2 and TRBJ1-1, is EAGVAQSPRYKIIEKRQSVAFWCNPISGHATLYWYQQILGQGPKLLIQFQNNGVVDDSQLPKDRFSAERLKGVDSTLKIQPAKLEDSAVYLCASSLELGTGTEAFFGQGTRLTVV.

J is TRBJ2-2 and V is TRBV12-3 or TRBV12-4, with D possibly called TRBD1 or TRBD2 (5 bases each). Trimming removed 7 bases at V and 11 bases at J, with 23 bases between. The CDR3 extends over 15 amino acids. In DNA form, the CDR3 reads TGTGCCAGCACTTCTATGGGGGTAGGGCGGAATGAGCTGTTTTTT. It codes for CASTSMGVGRNELFF.

Notes on this clonotype: One junction end disagrees with the germline gene, perhaps due to a read error. This chain uses TRBV20-1 with TRBJ1-2, with D perhaps matching TRBD2 (6 bases). The J call may be mistaken, given a closer DNA end match to TRBJ2-1. Germline V gives CDR1 DFQATT, CDR2 SNEGSKA (reference sequence). The CDR3 has 13 residues. The CDR3 region is CSASGSASNGQFF. As DNA, the CDR3 is TGCAGTGCTAGCGGGAGTGCCTCCAATGGGCAGTTCTTC.

In regard to this clonotype: Relative to the germline gene, one junction end is altered; a read error may explain this. The V gene is TRBV18, the J gene TRBJ2-5; a possible D gene is TRBD1 (5 bases). Germline values: CDR1 KGHSH, CDR2 LQKENI. The CDR3 has 13 amino acids. In DNA, the CDR3 is TGTGCCAGCTCACGGGGCCCGCAAGAGAACCAGTACTTC. Residues: CASSRGPQENQYF.

This clonotype has ten or more counts. The genes are TRBV13 and TRBJ2-7; D gene unclear. The germline V gene encodes CDR1 PRHDT and CDR2 FYEKMQ (reference sequence). V lost 0 bases and J lost 0, with 9 bases in between. The CDR3 is 15 amino acids. The CDR3 region has the DNA TGTGCCAGCAGCTTAGGAGTTAGCAGCTCCTACGAGCAGTACTTC. It yields the protein CASSLGVSSSYEQYF.

This clonotype occurred many times. This chain uses TRBV4-1 with TRBJ1-1; the match to TRBD1 covers 9 bases. The CDR3 loop spans 16 amino acids. Germline V CDR1 and CDR2: MGHRA, YSYEKL. The junction had 7 bases not matched to a gene; V was cut back by 4 bases and J by 1 base. CDR3 loop: CASSLKGQGGNTEAFF. The CDR3 DNA follows: TGCGCCAGCAGCCTGAAGGGACAGGGCGGGAACACTGAAGCTTTCTTT.

This clonotype was recorded many times. This chain connects TRBV11-2 to TRBJ1-3; 9 nucleotides match TRBD1. This CDR3 has 17 amino acids. V shed 6 bases and J 0 bases; nucleotides not matched to a gene: 9. The germline gives CDR1 SGHAT, CDR2 FQNNGV. The CDR3 sequence is CASSGSGTGFSGNTIYF. The CDR3 DNA sequence: TGTGCCAGCAGTGGATCCGGGACAGGGTTCTCTGGAAACACCATATATTTT.

This clonotype was observed a handful of times. V gene TRBV7-2 combines with J gene TRBJ1-2, with D unclear. V was trimmed by 4 bases and J by 8 bases, leaving 8 bases between them. The CDR3 loop spans 11 amino acids. The germline V gene encodes CDR1 SGHTA and CDR2 FQGNSA. The CDR3 nucleotides are TGTGCCAGCAGCTCCTTAGCGGGCTACACCTTC. It is translated as CASSSLAGYTF.

The rearrangement joins TRBV10-3 to TRBJ2-5; 9 bases are a match to TRBD1. Germline assignment: CDR1 ENHRY and CDR2 SYGVKD. With 4 bases clipped from V and 7 bases from J, the junction kept 4 bases outside the gene matches. The CDR3 sequence is 13 residues long. The DNA for the CDR3 is TGTGCCATCAGTGGACAGGGACAGGGGACCCAGTACTTC. Translation: CAISGQGQGTQYF.

This clonotype has just a few counts. The CDR3 nucleotides are TGTGCCTGGAGTGTATCGGGGGAGCAGTACTTC. It translates to CAWSVSGEQYF. The chain recombines TRBV30 with TRBJ2-7; a weak D match, TRBD2 (5 bases). Germline V gene data show CDR1 as GTSNPN and CDR2 as SVGIG (reference sequence). The CDR3 runs 11 residues. Trimming took off 0 bases at V and 7 bases at J, with 7 bases between the two ends.

In this sample, this clonotype turned up many times. V gene TRBV6-2 or TRBV6-3 combines with J gene TRBJ2-6; no definite D call. Germline-derived CDR1 and CDR2 are MNHEY and SVGEGT. V dropped 7 bases and J dropped 1 base, with 5 bases sitting between them. The CDR3 length is 13 residues. CDR3 sequence: CASTVSGANVLTF. CDR3 bases: TGTGCCAGCACCGTATCTGGGGCCAACGTCCTGACTTTC.